Listed below are T cell receptor beta chains from one sample, sequenced in a study of T cell responses to AZD1222 COVID-19 vaccine. Libraries were prepared by immunoSEQ multiplex PCR; TCRdb keeps only in-frame clonotypes and omits some of them. The repertoire holds about 200,000 clones, with 93% as singletons. Sequencing used peripheral blood, obtained 28 days after the second AZD1222 dose. These receptors were taken from an adult who received the AZD1222 COVID-19 vaccine. Each CDR3 is given with its conserved first and last residue. The D gene is left open where the match is weak. Size tells how often a clone was seen (once, few, many) or the class of an expanded clone, and some rows leave it out.

d_gene,abundance,v_gene,j_gene,CDR3nt,CDR3aa
TRBD1,.,TRBV9,TRBJ2-2,TGTGCCAGCAGCGTAGTAGACAGGGGCGACCGCTACACCGGGGAGCTGTTTTTT,CASSVVDRGDRYTGELFF
.,.,TRBV30,TRBJ1-6,TGTGCCTTCGGCCTCTATAATTCACCCCTCCACTTT,CAFGLYNSPLHF
.,.,TRBV6-5,TRBJ2-2,TGTGCCAGCAGTAGAACAGGGATGTCAACCGGGGAGCTGTTTTTT,CASSRTGMSTGELFF
.,.,TRBV19,TRBJ2-5,TGTGCCAGCAGCCCGGGGCGCGGGTTTCAAGAGACCCAGTACTTC,CASSPGRGFQETQYF
TRBD1,once,TRBV5-4,TRBJ1-4,TGTGCCAGCAGCGTACAGGGGGGCGAAAAACTGTTTTTT,CASSVQGGEKLFF
.,.,TRBV7-3,TRBJ2-5,TGTGCCAGCAGCAACGGGGGGACCCAGTACTTC,CASSNGGTQYF
.,.,TRBV11-2,TRBJ1-5,TGTGCCAGCAGCTTACAGGGAGGTCAGCCCCAGCATTTT,CASSLQGGQPQHF
.,.,TRBV11-2,TRBJ1-5,TGTGCCAGCAGCTTATCAGCGTATAGCAATCAGCCCCAGCATTTT,CASSLSAYSNQPQHF
TRBD2,once,TRBV3-1/TRBV3-2,TRBJ2-2,TGTGCCAGCAGCCCCGGGGGGGGCTCCACCGGGGAGCTGTTTTTT,CASSPGGGSTGELFF
.,.,TRBV14,TRBJ2-1,TGTGCCAGCAGCGAAGTGGCAGGCTACAATGAGCAGTTCTTC,CASSEVAGYNEQFF
.,.,TRBV2,TRBJ2-1,TGTGCCAGCACTGGACAGAGCGATGAGCAGTTCTTC,CASTGQSDEQFF